Shown below are 23 T cell receptor beta chains from a single sample sequenced in a study of blood T cell repertoires in COVID-19. This table comes from immunoSEQ multiplex PCR, and its TCRdb copy is limited to in-frame clones, with some not included. The sample has some 150,000 clones, 85% to 90% seen once. Source material: peripheral blood. The receptors stem from a man between 45 and 60 years old with active COVID-19.

The rearrangement joins TRBV18 to TRBJ2-7; the match to TRBD1 covers 7 bases. This CDR3 is built from 13 residues. With 2 bases clipped from V and 4 bases from J, the junction kept 2 bases outside the gene matches. CDR1 and CDR2 from the germline V gene are KGHSH and LQKENI. CDR3 amino acids: CASSPAGGYEQYF. Here the CDR3 DNA reads TGTGCCAGCTCACCAGCAGGGGGATACGAGCAGTACTTC. The full variable domain, completed using reference TRBV18 and TRBJ2-7, is NAGVMQNPRHLVRRRGQEARLRCSPMKGHSHVYWYRQLPEEGLKFMVYLQKENIIDESGMPKERFSAEFPKEGPSILRIQQVVRGDSAAYFCASSPAGGYEQYFGPGTRLTVT.

This clone appeared a single time. J is TRBJ2-1 and V is TRBV2, with 9 bases that match TRBD2. Trimming cost V 3 bases and J 0 bases; bases outside gene matches: 6. This CDR3 region has 17 residues. In germline, CDR1 is SNHLY, CDR2 FYNNEI. The CDR3: CASSDGLAGDSYNEQFF. CDR3 in DNA: TGTGCCAGCAGTGATGGATTAGCGGGGGACTCCTACAATGAGCAGTTCTTC.

The J gene is TRBJ1-1, the V gene TRBV27; the D gene is possibly TRBD1 (5 bases). The CDR3 is made up of 14 amino acids. Germline CDR1 and CDR2: MNHEY and SMNVEV (reference sequence). Deletions cut 4 bases from V and 2 bases from J, with 11 bases between. This CDR3 is CASSSYGGNTEAFF. In DNA, the CDR3 is TGTGCCAGCAGTTCCTACGGGGGAAACACTGAAGCTTTCTTT.

J is TRBJ2-3 and V is TRBV7-2, with D possibly TRBD2 on 5 matching bases. Trimming took 3 bases from V and 0 from J, leaving 19 bases between them. The germline gives CDR1 SGHTA, CDR2 FQGNSA. The CDR3 runs 18 residues. The CDR3 DNA reads TGTGCCAGCAGCTTTAGGACGGGGTACCTTGGGAGCACAGATACGCAGTATTTT. Residues: CASSFRTGYLGSTDTQYF. Full variable domain (outside the CDR3, taken from reference TRBV7-2 and TRBJ2-3): GAGVSQSPSNKVTEKGKDVELRCDPISGHTALYWYRQSLGQGLEFLIYFQGNSAPDKSGLPSDRFSAERTGGSVSTLTIQRTQQEDSAVYLCASSFRTGYLGSTDTQYFGPGTRLTVL.

This clone was seen a few times. J is TRBJ2-4 and V is TRBV25-1; the D is unclear. With 0 bases removed from V and 0 bases from J, the gap between germline ends came to 12 bases. Germline assignment: CDR1 MGHDK and CDR2 SYGVNS. This CDR3 region has 17 residues. CDR3 sequence: CASSEYQEDLAKNIQYF. The CDR3 nucleotides are TGTGCCAGCAGTGAATATCAGGAAGACCTAGCCAAAAACATTCAGTACTTC.

This clone was picked up one time. At one of its ends the junction is not consistent with the germline gene, which may arise from a read error. The J gene is TRBJ2-3, the V gene TRBV2; 13 bases fit TRBD2. Germline CDR1 reads SNHLY; CDR2 reads FYNNEI. The CDR3 has 16 amino acids. CDR3 loop: CASREGLAGERDTQYF. The CDR3 coding sequence is TGTGCCAGCAGGGAAGGACTAGCGGGGGAACGGGATACGCAGTATTTT.

The chain is built from TRBV7-2 and TRBJ2-1, with D perhaps matching TRBD2 (6 bases). The ends were cut back, 5 bases at V and 4 bases at J, with 15 bases in the middle. From germline, CDR1 is SGHTA and CDR2 FQGNSA. This CDR3 is built from 15 residues. The DNA for the CDR3 is TGTGCCAGCAGCCAAATGATGCGGGGTTACAATGAGCAGTTCTTC. Residues: CASSQMMRGYNEQFF.

The J gene is TRBJ1-1, the V gene TRBV6-5; D possibly corresponds to TRBD1 (6 bases). Per the germline V gene, CDR1 is MNHEY and CDR2 is SVGAGI. Between the trimmed V and J ends, which lost 6 bases and 12 bases, there was a span of 20 bases. The CDR3 is 13 residues long. The CDR3 DNA reads as TGTGCCAGCAGCCCCCCCGGACAGACGTCGCCTTTCTTT. It codes for CASSPPGQTSPFF.

The V and J genes are TRBV30 and TRBJ1-2; 7 bases are a match to TRBD1. This CDR3 has 14 amino acids. Trimming removed 2 bases from V and 0 bases from J; junction bases left unmatched: 3. Germline V gene data show CDR1 as GTSNPN and CDR2 as SVGIG (reference sequence). This CDR3 reads CAWSRGQSNYGYTF. The DNA of the CDR3 is TGTGCCTGGAGTAGGGGACAGTCTAACTATGGCTACACCTTC.

This clone was counted once. The chain has TRBV7-9 and TRBJ2-1; TRBD1 matches 7 bases. CDR1 is SEHNR and CDR2 is FQNEAQ in the germline V gene (reference sequence). V lost 3 bases and J lost 3; bases outside the gene matches: 2. The CDR3 consists of 14 residues. The CDR3 DNA reads as TGTGCCAGCAGCTTCGGACAGGACTACAATGAGCAGTTCTTC. This encodes CASSFGQDYNEQFF.

The chain combines TRBV7-2 with TRBJ2-7; TRBD2 matches 14 bases. Germline values: CDR1 SGHTA, CDR2 FQGNSA. V shed 5 bases and J 2 bases; nucleotides not matched to a gene: 2. The CDR3 totals 15 residues. For the CDR3, the DNA is TGTGCCAGCAGCCCGACTAGCGGGGGGGCCTACGAGCAGTACTTC. Its protein is CASSPTSGGAYEQYF. The full variable domain, in which reference TRBV7-2 and TRBJ2-7 provide the parts outside the CDR3, is GAGVSQSPSNKVTEKGKDVELRCDPISGHTALYWYRQSLGQGLEFLIYFQGNSAPDKSGLPSDRFSAERTGGSVSTLTIQRTQQEDSAVYLCASSPTSGGAYEQYFGPGTRLTVT.

The chain is built from TRBV19 and TRBJ2-1; TRBD2 matches 9 bases. Germline CDR1 and CDR2: LNHDA and SQIVND (reference sequence). With 6 bases clipped from V and 10 bases from J, the junction kept 4 bases outside the gene matches. The CDR3 has 12 residues. Here the CDR3 reads CASSPGTSEQFF. The CDR3 DNA follows: TGTGCCAGTAGCCCCGGGACTAGCGAGCAGTTCTTC.

This clone occurred once. This chain joins TRBV7-2 and TRBJ1-5; D uncertain. V lost 4 bases, J lost 4 bases, and 14 bases lay in between. The CDR3 is made up of 15 amino acids. Germline CDR1 SGHTA, CDR2 FQGNSA. The CDR3 sequence is CASSWRASRNQPQHF. CDR3 in DNA: TGTGCCAGCAGCTGGAGGGCCTCAAGAAATCAGCCCCAGCATTTT.

The chain uses TRBV25-1 and TRBJ1-4; 11 bases line up with TRBD1. This CDR3 spans 15 amino acids. Looked up from germline, CDR1 is MGHDK and CDR2 is SYGVNS. The trim removed 2 bases at V and 7 bases at J, leaving 3 bases unmatched. CDR3 bases: TGTGCCAGCAGTGAAGCCGGGACAGGGGGTGAAAAACTGTTTTTT. This sequence encodes CASSEAGTGGEKLFF.

The chain links TRBV4-2 to TRBJ2-1; 11 positions match TRBD1. Germline assignment: CDR1 LGHNA and CDR2 YNFKEQ. This CDR3 comprises 18 residues. V dropped 1 base and J dropped 7; count of bases not matched to a gene: 12. The CDR3 is CASSQVLGQGQGVNEQFF. CDR3 nucleotide sequence: TGTGCCAGCAGCCAAGTCCTCGGGCAGGGACAGGGGGTTAATGAGCAGTTCTTC.

V is TRBV5-1 and J is TRBJ2-1; D is uncertain. V was trimmed by 0 bases and J by 5 bases, leaving 6 bases between them. The CDR3 loop spans 13 amino acids. Germline V gives CDR1 SGHRS, CDR2 YFSETQ. The CDR3 protein is CASSLGPDNEQFF. The CDR3 DNA sequence: TGCGCCAGCAGCTTGGGGCCCGACAATGAGCAGTTCTTC. Together with reference TRBV5-1 and TRBJ2-1, the CDR3 gives the full variable domain: KAGVTQTPRYLIKTRGQQVTLSCSPISGHRSVSWYQQTPGQGLQFLFEYFSETQRNKGNFPGRFSGRQFSNSRSEMNVSTLELGDSALYLCASSLGPDNEQFFGPGTRLTVL.

V gene TRBV20-1 combines with J gene TRBJ2-1, with D unresolved. The CDR3 contains 11 residues. Germline values: CDR1 DFQATT, CDR2 SNEGSKA (reference sequence). Between the trimmed V and J ends, which lost 1 base and 6 bases, there was a span of 4 bases. In DNA, the CDR3 is TGCAGTGCTAGAGTTATCAATGAGCAGTTCTTC. Protein: CSARVINEQFF.

The rearrangement joins TRBV12-3 or TRBV12-4 to TRBJ2-7; D is possibly TRBD2 (7 bases). Trimming took 8 bases from V and 3 from J, leaving 14 bases between them. The CDR3 totals 13 residues. In DNA, the CDR3 is TGTGCCAGCTCAAGGGGGGGGCTCTACGAGCAGTACTTC. Encoded protein: CASSRGGLYEQYF.

The chain carries TRBV5-4 and TRBJ1-6; 7 nucleotides align to TRBD1. The J segment lost 9 bases and the V segment lost 2 bases, leaving 8 bases of the junction unmatched. Germline CDR1 is SGHNT and CDR2 is YYREEE (reference sequence). The CDR3 runs 15 residues. The CDR3: CASSFFDRVGSPLHF. The DNA of the CDR3 is TGTGCCAGCAGCTTCTTTGACAGGGTGGGTTCACCCCTCCACTTT.

In this sample, this clone turned up a few times. The gene calls are TRBV2 and TRBJ2-4, with 8 bases aligning to TRBD2. The germline gives CDR1 SNHLY, CDR2 FYNNEI. The CDR3 has 13 residues. V was clipped by 6 bases and J by 6 bases; unmatched bases: 4. CDR3 loop: CASSAGGGNIQYF. CDR3 DNA: TGTGCCAGCAGCGCGGGGGGCGGAAACATTCAGTACTTC.

The V call is TRBV6-1, the J call TRBJ2-4; maybe TRBD2 (6 bases). V lost 1 base, J lost 1 base, and 20 bases lay in between. Germline V CDR1 and CDR2: MNHNS, SASEGT. There are 19 residues in the CDR3. CDR3 in amino acids: CASSEGNLISRGAKNIQYF. The CDR3 DNA is TGTGCCAGCAGTGAAGGGAATCTCATATCCCGGGGGGCCAAAAACATTCAGTACTTC.

V and J are TRBV2 and TRBJ1-6; tentative D call: TRBD1 (5 bases). Trimming took off 4 bases at V and 12 bases at J, with 19 bases between the two ends. Germline assignment: CDR1 SNHLY and CDR2 FYNNEI. The CDR3 consists of 15 residues. CDR3 amino acids: CASSVVGGGTEPLHF. CDR3 in DNA: TGTGCCAGCAGTGTCGTCGGCGGGGGTACGGAACCCCTCCACTTT.

The CDR3 DNA follows: TGTGCCAGCAGCCTCCAAGAGACCCAGTACTTC. Protein product: CASSLQETQYF. The rearrangement links TRBV11-2 to TRBJ2-5, with unresolved D. The germline V gene has CDR1 SGHAT and CDR2 FQNNGV. V shed 5 bases and J shed 1 base, with 2 bases lying between them. The CDR3 consists of 11 residues.